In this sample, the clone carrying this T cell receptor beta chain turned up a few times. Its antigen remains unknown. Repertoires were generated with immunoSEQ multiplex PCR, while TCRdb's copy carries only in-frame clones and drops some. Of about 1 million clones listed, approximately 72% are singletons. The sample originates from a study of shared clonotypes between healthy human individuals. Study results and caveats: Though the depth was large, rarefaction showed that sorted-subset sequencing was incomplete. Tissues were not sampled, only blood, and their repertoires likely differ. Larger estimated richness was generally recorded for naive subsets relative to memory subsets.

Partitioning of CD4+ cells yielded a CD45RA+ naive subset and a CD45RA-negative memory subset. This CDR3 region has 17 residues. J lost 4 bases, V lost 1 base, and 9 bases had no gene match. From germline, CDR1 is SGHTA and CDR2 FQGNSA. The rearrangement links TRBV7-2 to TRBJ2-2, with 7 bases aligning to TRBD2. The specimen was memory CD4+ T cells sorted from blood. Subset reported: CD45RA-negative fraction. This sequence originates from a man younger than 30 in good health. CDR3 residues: CASSLVSGTNPTGELFF. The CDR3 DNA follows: TGTGCCAGCAGCTTAGTTTCCGGGACTAATCCCACCGGGGAGCTGTTTTTT.